What follows are 27 T cell receptor beta chains derived from one specimen sequenced in a study of T cells in Graves' hyperthyroidism and ophthalmopathy. What was amplified from RNA transcripts were TCR beta CDR3 regions. The HTBI primer set was used in a first-round RT-PCR of the TCR CDR3. In TCRdb, the multiplex PCR reads were re-called with MiXCR into one record per CDR3 protein. Of 350,000 or so distinct CDR3 sequences listed, 15% to 20% were seen once; the top ten hold about 16%. The sample taken for sequencing was blood. The receptors derive from a woman aged 35 to 49 with Graves' ophthalmopathy.

In its sample, this clonotype was seen many times. This chain connects TRBV29-1 to TRBJ2-7, with TRBD1 identical over 8 bases. Germline assignment: CDR1 SQVTM and CDR2 ANQGSEA. The CDR3 extends over 13 amino acids. Losses at the gene ends were 4 bases for V and 0 bases for J; bases not matched to a gene: 2. The CDR3 loop is CSVGDRSSYEQYF. The CDR3 DNA reads as TGCAGCGTTGGGGACAGGAGCTCCTACGAGCAGTACTTC.

This clonotype has ten or more counts. The chain has TRBV29-1 and TRBJ2-5, with 9 bases matching TRBD1. The germline gives CDR1 SQVTM, CDR2 ANQGSEA. The CDR3 loop spans 15 amino acids. Trimming removed 5 bases from V and 2 bases from J; junction bases left unmatched: 9. The CDR3 region has the DNA TGCAGCGTTAGTCAGACAGGGGGGCGTCAAGAGACCCAGTACTTC. This codes for CSVSQTGGRQETQYF.

This clonotype was detected many times. V usage is TRBV7-2 and J usage is TRBJ2-2, with 7 bases aligning to TRBD2. The germline CDR1 and CDR2 sequences are SGHTA and FQGNSA. The length of the CDR3 is 15 residues. V dropped 6 bases and J dropped 3; count of bases not matched to a gene: 7. The DNA of the CDR3 is TGTGCCAGCAGACGGGCGGGAGCTCACACCGGGGAGCTGTTTTTT. As protein: CASRRAGAHTGELFF. Full variable domain (missing parts from reference TRBV7-2 and TRBJ2-2): GAGVSQSPSNKVTEKGKDVELRCDPISGHTALYWYRQSLGQGLEFLIYFQGNSAPDKSGLPSDRFSAERTGGSVSTLTIQRTQQEDSAVYLCASRRAGAHTGELFFGEGSRLTVL.

The table lists this clonotype with a few counts. V and J are TRBV12-3 or TRBV12-4 and TRBJ2-7, with 10 bases matching TRBD2. The CDR3 has 16 residues. Trimming took 4 bases from V and 3 from J; bases not matched to a gene: 9. CDR3 region: CASSSLAGVVSYEQYF. The CDR3 DNA reads TGTGCCAGCAGTTCGCTAGCGGGGGTAGTTAGCTACGAGCAGTACTTC.

The V and J genes are TRBV6-1 and TRBJ1-1; TRBD1 agrees at 11 bases. The CDR3 covers 16 residues. Germline V gene data show CDR1 as MNHNS and CDR2 as SASEGT. The V gene end was trimmed by 6 bases and the J gene end by 1 base; junction bases not matched to a gene: 7. The CDR3 DNA reads as TGTGCCAGCAGCCCCGGGACAGGGGGACAGAACACTGAAGCTTTCTTT. Residues: CASSPGTGGQNTEAFF.

This clonotype has at least ten counts. The chain uses TRBV15 and TRBJ1-3; 7 bases agree with TRBD1. This CDR3 has 17 residues. Looked up from germline, CDR1 is LNHNV and CDR2 is YYDKDF (reference sequence). The V and J ends lost 0 bases and 2 bases, in that order; junction bases with no gene match: 7. The CDR3 spells CATSRDHRQGPGNTIYF. The CDR3 DNA follows: TGTGCCACCAGCAGAGACCATCGACAGGGTCCTGGAAACACCATATATTTT.

This clonotype was counted a few times. This chain connects TRBV27 to TRBJ1-5; the match to TRBD1 covers 8 bases. The CDR3 totals 15 residues. The germline CDR1 and CDR2 sequences are MNHEY and SMNVEV (reference sequence). J was trimmed by 4 bases and V by 2 bases; bases with no gene match: 4. The CDR3 nucleotides are TGTGCCAGCAGTTTAGCGTGGACAGGGAATCAGCCCCAGCATTTT. This gives the protein CASSLAWTGNQPQHF.

This clonotype was counted many times. One junction end disagrees with the germline gene, perhaps due to a read error. V and J are TRBV25-1 and TRBJ1-2, with D uncertain. Germline CDR1 MGHDK, CDR2 SYGVNS. This CDR3 has 11 residues. This CDR3 reads CASTGNYGYTF. Written as DNA, the CDR3 is TGTGCCAGCACGGGAAACTACGGCTACACCTTC.

This clonotype was counted many times. The genes are TRBV11-1 and TRBJ1-5; no clear D gene. Germline CDR1 and CDR2: SGHAT and FQDESV (reference sequence). The germline V and J ends were trimmed by 4 bases and 5 bases, with 6 bases remaining between them. The CDR3 totals 12 residues. CDR3 loop: CASSSGDQPQHF. Here the CDR3 DNA reads TGTGCCAGCAGCTCGGGAGATCAGCCCCAGCATTTT.

This clonotype has ten or more counts. The chain couples TRBV30 to TRBJ1-5; D remains ambiguous. Looked up from germline, CDR1 is GTSNPN and CDR2 is SVGIG (reference sequence). Trimming removed 7 bases from V and 2 bases from J, with 18 bases in between. The CDR3 is made up of 15 amino acids. CDR3: CAYPNRARGNQPQHF. CDR3 coding DNA: TGTGCCTACCCAAACCGGGCCCGGGGCAATCAGCCCCAGCATTTT.

This clonotype was seen at least ten times. The gene calls are TRBV20-1 and TRBJ2-5, with 7 positions matching TRBD2. Germline loops: CDR1 DFQATT, CDR2 SNEGSKA (reference sequence). After removal of 3 bases from V and 7 bases from J, the junction contained 5 bases not matched to a gene. The CDR3 length is 12 residues. The CDR3 DNA reads TGCAGTGCTAGGGACGGGAGGTGGACCCAGTACTTC. Its protein is CSARDGRWTQYF.

This clonotype occurred many times. The chain joins TRBV6-1 to TRBJ2-5; 8 bases align to TRBD1. V shed 2 bases and J 5 bases; nucleotides not matched to a gene: 10. Germline V lookup: CDR1 MNHNS, CDR2 SASEGT. The CDR3 consists of 16 residues. CDR3 sequence (DNA): TGTGCCAGCAGTGAAACATCAGGGGGCGTTTTGGAGACCCAGTACTTC. Its protein is CASSETSGGVLETQYF.

This clonotype showed up just a few times. The chain employs TRBV5-1 and TRBJ2-7; TRBD1 might be the D (6 bases). Germline assignment: CDR1 SGHRS and CDR2 YFSETQ. The ends were cut back, 0 bases at V and 7 bases at J, with 23 bases in the middle. CDR3 size: 17 residues. Here the CDR3 reads CASSLEGPTGPIEEQYF. CDR3 bases: TGCGCCAGCAGCTTGGAGGGTCCCACAGGGCCGATTGAGGAGCAGTACTTC.

This clonotype has a count of ten or more. The chain uses TRBV6-2 or TRBV6-3 and TRBJ2-7; weak D call: TRBD2 (5 bases). Trimming took 6 bases from V and 2 from J, leaving 14 bases between them. The CDR3 totals 14 residues. CDR1 MNHEY and CDR2 SVGEGT come from the germline V gene. The CDR3 protein is CASRPASRTYEQYF. Written as DNA, the CDR3 is TGTGCCAGCAGACCCGCTAGCCGCACCTACGAGCAGTACTTC.

This clonotype was recorded only once. The rearrangement links TRBV30 to TRBJ2-7, with 9 bases that match TRBD1. The V and J ends lost 8 bases and 4 bases, in that order; junction bases with no gene match: 12. CDR1 GTSNPN and CDR2 SVGIG come from the germline V gene (reference sequence). CDR3 length equals 14 residues. CDR3: CAARTGQGVYEQYF. The CDR3 nucleotides are TGTGCCGCTAGGACGGGACAGGGAGTATACGAGCAGTACTTC.

This clonotype occurred many times. The chain is built from TRBV6-5 and TRBJ2-7, with TRBD2 matching 10 bases. J lost 4 bases, V lost 6 bases, and 6 bases had no gene match. There are 14 residues in the CDR3. Germline loops: CDR1 MNHEY, CDR2 SVGAGI. The CDR3 spells CASRPSGSVYEQYF. DNA for the CDR3: TGTGCCAGCAGACCTAGCGGGAGTGTTTACGAGCAGTACTTC.

Many counts were recorded for this clonotype. The chain combines TRBV12-3 or TRBV12-4 with TRBJ1-5; no definite D call. This CDR3 region has 11 residues. Trimming cost V 8 bases and J 9 bases, with 11 bases left between them. The CDR3 nucleotides read TGTGCCAGCGGTTCAGGTTGGCCCCAGCATTTT. Its protein is CASGSGWPQHF.

The chain combines TRBV19 with TRBJ1-2; D is unclear. In germline, CDR1 is LNHDA, CDR2 SQIVND (reference sequence). Between the trimmed V and J ends, which lost 2 bases and 6 bases, there was a span of 13 bases. The CDR3 is 14 amino acids. The DNA for the CDR3 is TGTGCCAGTAGTATACTCTCAGGAAGAAATGGCTACACCTTC. Amino acids: CASSILSGRNGYTF. The full variable domain, its missing parts supplied by reference TRBV19 and TRBJ1-2, is DGGITQSPKYLFRKEGQNVTLSCEQNLNHDAMYWYRQDPGQGLRLIYYSQIVNDFQKGDIAEGYSVSREKKESFPLTVTSAQKNPTAFYLCASSILSGRNGYTFGSGTRLTVV.

This clonotype was recorded many times. V is TRBV28 and J is TRBJ1-2; TRBD1 aligns across 8 bases. Unmatched junction bases numbered 16, after V lost 6 bases and J lost 4 bases. Germline V lookup: CDR1 MDHEN, CDR2 SYDVKM. CDR3 size: 17 residues. CDR3 loop: CASSQLRYRGVSYGYTF. The CDR3 DNA sequence: TGTGCCAGCAGCCAACTACGATACAGGGGGGTGAGCTATGGCTACACCTTC.

This clonotype was counted ten times or more. The chain combines TRBV28 with TRBJ1-5; 7 positions agree with TRBD1. The length of the CDR3 is 17 residues. Trimming at V came to 5 bases and at J to 1 base, leaving 11 bases not matched to a gene. The V gene's germline CDR1 is MDHEN and CDR2 SYDVKM. CDR3 residues: CASSPTQGLVSNQPQHF. The DNA for the CDR3 is TGTGCCAGCAGTCCAACACAGGGGTTGGTGAGCAATCAGCCCCAGCATTTT.

This rearrangement joins TRBV30 to TRBJ2-7; the D gene could be TRBD1 or TRBD2 (6 bases each). Trimming left V 2 bases short and J 1 base short, with 12 bases between. Germline lookup yields CDR1 GTSNPN and CDR2 SVGIG (reference sequence). This CDR3 region has 14 residues. The CDR3 loop is CAWSQGGSSYEQYF. The DNA for the CDR3 is TGTGCCTGGAGTCAAGGGGGGAGTTCCTACGAGCAGTACTTC. The full variable domain, its missing parts supplied by reference TRBV30 and TRBJ2-7, is SQTIHQWPATLVQPVGSPLSLECTVEGTSNPNLYWYRQAAGRGLQLLFYSVGIGQISSEVPQNLSASRPQDRQFILSSKKLLLSDSGFYLCAWSQGGSSYEQYFGPGTRLTVT.

This clonotype was counted at least ten times. In DNA, the CDR3 is TGTGCCAGCAGCCGTGCCTATAGCAATCAGCCCCAGCATTTT. Translation: CASSRAYSNQPQHF. The rearrangement joins TRBV5-5 to TRBJ1-5, with unresolved D. Germline V gives CDR1 SGHKS, CDR2 YYEKEE (reference sequence). The CDR3 sequence is 14 residues long. V was trimmed by 4 bases and J by 0 bases, leaving 8 bases between them.

This clonotype was found many times. The chain joins TRBV7-2 to TRBJ2-7; the D call may be TRBD1 or TRBD2 (5 bases each). Germline-derived CDR1 and CDR2 are SGHTA and FQGNSA. The CDR3 covers 15 residues. V shed 5 bases and J shed 7 bases, with 21 bases lying between them. Here the CDR3 reads CASSPQPGPSVEQYF. The CDR3 region has the DNA TGTGCCAGCAGCCCCCAACCGGGACCGTCTGTTGAGCAGTACTTC.

This clonotype came up a few times. CDR3 region: CASSIGHYNQPQHF. For the CDR3, the DNA is TGTGCCAGCAGCATTGGACACTACAATCAGCCCCAGCATTTT. The chain couples TRBV11-2 to TRBJ1-5, with TRBD1 as a possible D gene (5 bases). This CDR3 region has 14 residues. The germline V and J ends were trimmed by 5 bases and 3 bases, with 11 bases remaining between them. Germline V gene sequence: CDR1 SGHAT, CDR2 FQNNGV.

This clonotype was seen at least ten times. This rearrangement joins TRBV4-1 to TRBJ2-7; D remains unclear. Germline CDR1 MGHRA, CDR2 YSYEKL. CDR3 size: 16 residues. Deletions cut 0 bases from V and 7 bases from J, with 19 bases between. DNA of the CDR3: TGCGCCAGCAGCCAAGAAGGAGCAGGAAGCTCGCGGGAGCAGTACTTC. This gives the protein CASSQEGAGSSREQYF.

In this sample, this clonotype turned up a few times. The J gene is TRBJ1-1, the V gene TRBV5-1; 9 bases fit TRBD1. The CDR3 contains 17 residues. From germline, CDR1 is SGHRS and CDR2 YFSETQ. The ends lost 5 bases at V and 1 base at J; junction bases unmatched: 12. The CDR3 coding sequence is TGCGCCAGCAGTTCGGACAGGGGTGGAATAACGAACACTGAAGCTTTCTTT. Translating gives CASSSDRGGITNTEAFF.

As DNA, the CDR3 is TGTGCCATCAGTGACCCCCTCTTCGGACAGGGATCGTTTGGCTACACCTTC. Protein product: CAISDPLFGQGSFGYTF. The J gene is TRBJ1-2, the V gene TRBV10-3; TRBD1 matches 8 bases. The germline CDR1 and CDR2 sequences are ENHRY and SYGVKD. V was clipped by 3 bases and J by 7 bases; unmatched bases: 16. This CDR3 is 17 amino acids long.